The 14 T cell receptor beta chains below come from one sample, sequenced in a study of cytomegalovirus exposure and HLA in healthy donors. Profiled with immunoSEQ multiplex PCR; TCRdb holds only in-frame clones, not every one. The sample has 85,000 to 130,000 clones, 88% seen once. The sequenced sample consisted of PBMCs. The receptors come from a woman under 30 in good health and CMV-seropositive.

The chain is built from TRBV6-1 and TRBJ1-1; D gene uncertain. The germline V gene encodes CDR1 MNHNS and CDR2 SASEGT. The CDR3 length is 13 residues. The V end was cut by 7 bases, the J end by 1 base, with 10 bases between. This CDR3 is CASIPDTNTEAFF. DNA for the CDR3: TGTGCCAGCATCCCAGACACGAACACTGAAGCTTTCTTT.

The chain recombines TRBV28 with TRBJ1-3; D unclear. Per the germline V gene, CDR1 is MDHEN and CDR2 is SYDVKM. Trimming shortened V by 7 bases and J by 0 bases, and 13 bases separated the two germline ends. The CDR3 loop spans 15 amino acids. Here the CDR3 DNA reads TGTGCCAGCACCCCTGGCACTAGCTCTGGAAACACCATATATTTT. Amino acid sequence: CASTPGTSSGNTIYF.

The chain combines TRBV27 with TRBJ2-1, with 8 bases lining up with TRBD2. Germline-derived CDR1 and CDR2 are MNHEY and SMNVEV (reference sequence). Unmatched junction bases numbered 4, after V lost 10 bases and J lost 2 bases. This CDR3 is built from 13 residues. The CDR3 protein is CAIGGVAYNEQFF. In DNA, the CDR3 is TGTGCCATCGGGGGGGTAGCCTACAATGAGCAGTTCTTC.

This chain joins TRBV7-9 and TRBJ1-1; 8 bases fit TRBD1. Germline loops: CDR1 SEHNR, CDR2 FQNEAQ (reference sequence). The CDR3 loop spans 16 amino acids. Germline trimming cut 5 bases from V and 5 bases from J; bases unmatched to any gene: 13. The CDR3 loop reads CASSHKTATGATEAFF. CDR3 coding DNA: TGTGCCAGCAGCCATAAAACCGCGACAGGGGCAACTGAAGCTTTCTTT.

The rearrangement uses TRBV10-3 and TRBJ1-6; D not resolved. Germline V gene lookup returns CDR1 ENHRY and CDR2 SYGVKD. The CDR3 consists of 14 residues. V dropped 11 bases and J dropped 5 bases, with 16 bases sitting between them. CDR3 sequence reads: CAHNAGADNSPLHF. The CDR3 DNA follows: TGTGCCCATAACGCGGGCGCCGATAATTCACCCCTCCACTTT.

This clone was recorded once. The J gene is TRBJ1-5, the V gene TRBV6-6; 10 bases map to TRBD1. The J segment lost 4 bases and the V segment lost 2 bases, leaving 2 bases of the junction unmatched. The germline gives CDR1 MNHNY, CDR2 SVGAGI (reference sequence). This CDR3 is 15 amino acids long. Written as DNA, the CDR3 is TGTGCCAGCAGTTACGGGGACAGGGGAAATCAGCCCCAGCATTTT. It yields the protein CASSYGDRGNQPQHF.

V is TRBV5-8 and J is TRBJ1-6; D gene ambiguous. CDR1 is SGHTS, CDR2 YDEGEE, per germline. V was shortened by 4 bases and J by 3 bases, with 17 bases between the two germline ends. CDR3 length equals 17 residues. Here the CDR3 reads CASSPRSVALYNSPLHF. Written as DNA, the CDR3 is TGTGCCAGCAGCCCCCGGTCGGTCGCCCTCTATAATTCACCCCTCCACTTT.

The CDR3 DNA reads TGTGCCAGCAGCCCCATGACAGACACCGGGGAGCTGTTTTTT. This translates into CASSPMTDTGELFF. The chain links TRBV7-9 to TRBJ2-2, with TRBD1 as a possible D gene (5 bases). V was trimmed by 5 bases and J by 3 bases, leaving 10 bases between them. CDR1 is SEHNR and CDR2 is FQNEAQ in the germline V gene (reference sequence). The CDR3 consists of 14 residues.

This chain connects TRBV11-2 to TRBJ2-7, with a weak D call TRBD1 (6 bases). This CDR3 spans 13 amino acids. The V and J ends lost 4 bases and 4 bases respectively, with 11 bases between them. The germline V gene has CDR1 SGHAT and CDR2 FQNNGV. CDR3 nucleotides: TGTGCCAGCAGCTGGCAGACAGGATACGAGCAGTACTTC. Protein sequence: CASSWQTGYEQYF.

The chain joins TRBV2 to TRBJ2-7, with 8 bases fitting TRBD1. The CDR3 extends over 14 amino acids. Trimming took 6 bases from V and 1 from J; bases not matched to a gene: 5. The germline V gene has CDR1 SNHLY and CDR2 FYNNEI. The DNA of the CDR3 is TGTGCCAGCAGGGGACAGGACACTTCCTACGAGCAGTACTTC. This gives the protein CASRGQDTSYEQYF. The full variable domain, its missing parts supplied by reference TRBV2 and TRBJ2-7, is EPEVTQTPSHQVTQMGQEVILRCVPISNHLYFYWYRQILGQKVEFLVSFYNNEISEKSEIFDDQFSVERPDGSNFTLKIRSTKLEDSAMYFCASRGQDTSYEQYFGPGTRLTVT.

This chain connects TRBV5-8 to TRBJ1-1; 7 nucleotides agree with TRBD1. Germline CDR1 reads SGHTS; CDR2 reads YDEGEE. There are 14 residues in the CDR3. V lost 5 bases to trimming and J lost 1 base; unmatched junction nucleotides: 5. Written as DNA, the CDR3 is TGTGCCAGCAGACGCGGGACAGCGAACACTGAAGCTTTCTTT. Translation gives CASRRGTANTEAFF.

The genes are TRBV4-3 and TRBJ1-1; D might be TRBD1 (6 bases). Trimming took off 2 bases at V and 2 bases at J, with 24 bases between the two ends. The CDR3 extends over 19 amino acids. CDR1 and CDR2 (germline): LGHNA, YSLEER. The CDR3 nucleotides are TGCGCCAGCAGCCAATTCCCGCCGTCAATGACAGGTGGTAACACTGAAGCTTTCTTT. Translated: CASSQFPPSMTGGNTEAFF.

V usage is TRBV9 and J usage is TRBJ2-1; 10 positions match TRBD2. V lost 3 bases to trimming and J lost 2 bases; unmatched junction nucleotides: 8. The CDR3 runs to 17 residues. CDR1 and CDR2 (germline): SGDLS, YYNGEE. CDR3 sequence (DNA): TGTGCCAGCAGCGCCGGGACTAGCGCGGGGACCTACAATGAGCAGTTCTTC. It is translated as CASSAGTSAGTYNEQFF.

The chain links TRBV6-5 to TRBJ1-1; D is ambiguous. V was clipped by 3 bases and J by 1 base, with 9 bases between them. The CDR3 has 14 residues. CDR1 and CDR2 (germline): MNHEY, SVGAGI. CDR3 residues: CASSYLSGNTEAFF. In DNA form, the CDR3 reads TGTGCCAGCAGTTATTTATCAGGGAACACTGAAGCTTTCTTT.